This T cell receptor (beta chain) was identified during a study of control samples from healthy donors and cancer patients. Libraries were prepared by immunoSEQ multiplex PCR; TCRdb keeps only in-frame clonotypes and omits some of them. This table holds some 150,000 clones, roughly 94% found once. V was trimmed by 4 bases and J by 4 bases, leaving 22 bases between them. Germline V gene lookup returns CDR1 LGHDT and CDR2 YNNKEL (reference sequence). CDR3 length: 17 residues. The sequenced sample was PBMCs. The clonotype comes from a man aged 60 to 75 with colorectal cancer. The V and J genes are TRBV3-1 (or the pseudogene TRBV3-2) and TRBJ2-5, with D maybe TRBD2 (5 bases). In DNA form, the CDR3 reads TGTGCCAGCAGCCTCCGGACTTCGTCTATACCCTCAGAGACCCAGTACTTC. Amino acid sequence: CASSLRTSSIPSETQYF.